This T cell receptor beta chain stems from a study of T-cell memory formation after mild COVID-19. The study, taken as a whole, reports: Clones that contracted clustered mainly in CM and EM if CD4+ and in EMRA if CD8+.

Worth noting for this clonotype: Its antigen remains unknown.

TCRdb recomputed calls from the 5' RACE reads with MiXCR, one row per CDR3 protein. The repertoire has fewer than 400,000 distinct CDR3 sequences, about 17% of them found once; the top ten carry about 22%. Germline CDR1 LGHNA, CDR2 YSLEER. The V end was cut by 1 base, the J end by 7 bases, with 4 bases between. The CDR3 is made up of 11 amino acids. The chain has TRBV4-3 and TRBJ1-2; D ambiguous. The sequenced sample was PBMCs or a T cell subset sorted from them (not recorded which). The sequence was obtained from a man younger than 30 who had mild COVID-19 (a few samples of this study predate the infection). Cell type and time point are not known. For the CDR3, the DNA is TGCGCCAGCAGCCAAGGGTTTGGCTACACCTTC. Its protein product is CASSQGFGYTF.